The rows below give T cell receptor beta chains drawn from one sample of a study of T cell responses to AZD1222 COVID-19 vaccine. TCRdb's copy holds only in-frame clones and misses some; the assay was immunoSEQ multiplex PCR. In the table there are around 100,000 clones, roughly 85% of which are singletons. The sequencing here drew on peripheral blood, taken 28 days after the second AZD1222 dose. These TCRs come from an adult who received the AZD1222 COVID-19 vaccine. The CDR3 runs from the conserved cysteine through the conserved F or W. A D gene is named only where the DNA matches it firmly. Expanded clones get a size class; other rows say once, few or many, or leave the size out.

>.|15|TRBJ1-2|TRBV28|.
TGTGCCAGCAGTTTTCTGCTTCAGGGATGGAGCGGCTACACCTTC
CASSFLLQGWSGYTF
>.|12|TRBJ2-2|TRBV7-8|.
TGTGCCAGCAGCCTAGGGAGCGGGGAGCTGTTTTTT
CASSLGSGELFF
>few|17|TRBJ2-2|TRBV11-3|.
TGTGCCAGCAGCTTACTGGGCCGGGGCAAGTCCACCGGGGAGCTGTTTTTT
CASSLLGRGKSTGELFF
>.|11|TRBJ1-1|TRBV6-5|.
TGTGCCAGCCTGGGAATTACTGAAGCTTTCTTT
CASLGITEAFF
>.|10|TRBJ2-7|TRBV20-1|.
TGCAGTGCTAGTGACAACGAGCAGTACTTC
CSASDNEQYF
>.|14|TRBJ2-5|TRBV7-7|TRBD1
TGTGCTAGCAGCCCAGGGACAGTCGGGGAGACCCAGTACTTC
CASSPGTVGETQYF
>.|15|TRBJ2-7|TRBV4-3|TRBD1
TGCGCCAGCAGCCAAGGGTACAGGGGCGGGTACGAGCAGTACTTC
CASSQGYRGGYEQYF
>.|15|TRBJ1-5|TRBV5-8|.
TGTGCCAGCAGTCCCCTGGACAGCGAGAATCAGCCCCAGCATTTT
CASSPLDSENQPQHF
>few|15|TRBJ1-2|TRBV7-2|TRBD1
TGTGCCAGCAGCCAATACGGGACAGGGAGAAGTGGCTACACCTTC
CASSQYGTGRSGYTF
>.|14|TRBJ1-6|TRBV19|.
TGTGCCAGTAGAGGGTCCACAGGGAATTCACCCCTCCACTTT
CASRGSTGNSPLHF
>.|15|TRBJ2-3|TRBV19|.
TGTGCCAGTAGTGGAGAGCTCGACAGCACAGATACGCAGTATTTT
CASSGELDSTDTQYF
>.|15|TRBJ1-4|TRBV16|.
TGTGCCAGCAGCCCTGGACGGTTAACTAATGAAAAACTGTTTTTT
CASSPGRLTNEKLFF
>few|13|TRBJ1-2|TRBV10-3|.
TGTGCCATCAGTGGAGATGGGAGGACGTCCTACACCTTC
CAISGDGRTSYTF
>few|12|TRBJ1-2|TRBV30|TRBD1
TGTGCCTGGACGCAGGGGGCGAGCGGCTACACCTTC
CAWTQGASGYTF
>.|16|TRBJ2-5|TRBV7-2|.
TGTGCCAGCAGCACCGGCGACCCCAGGGTGTTAGAGACCCAGTACTTC
CASSTGDPRVLETQYF
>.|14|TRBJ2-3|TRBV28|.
TGTGCCAGCAGTTTACAGGGTGTTTCAGATACGCAGTATTTT
CASSLQGVSDTQYF
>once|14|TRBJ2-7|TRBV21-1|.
TGTGCCAGCAGCAGTGGGCATAGTTCCTACGAGCAGTACTTC
CASSSGHSSYEQYF
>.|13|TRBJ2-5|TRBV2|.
TGTGCCAGCAGGAGGGAGAGGCAAGAGACCCAGTACTTC
CASRRERQETQYF
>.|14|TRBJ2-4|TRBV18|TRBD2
TGTGCCAGCTCACCGCCGGGACGGGGGGACATTCAGTACTTC
CASSPPGRGDIQYF
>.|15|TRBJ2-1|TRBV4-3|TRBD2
TGCGCCAGCAGCCCGGGACTAGCGGCCTACAATGAGCAGTTCTTC
CASSPGLAAYNEQFF
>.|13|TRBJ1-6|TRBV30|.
TGTGCCGGGGAGCTTACCTTTAATTCACCCCTCCACTTT
CAGELTFNSPLHF
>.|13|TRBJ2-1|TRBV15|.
TGTGCCACCAGCAGAGCCAGCTACAATGAGCAGTTCTTC
CATSRASYNEQFF
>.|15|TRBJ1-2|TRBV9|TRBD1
TGTGCCAGCAGCCCCCTGGGGGACAGGGGGCGCGGCTACACCTTC
CASSPLGDRGRGYTF
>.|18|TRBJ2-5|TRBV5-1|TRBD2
TGCGCCAGCAGCCCTCCGGGACTAGCGGGAGTAGGCCAAGAGACCCAGTACTTC
CASSPPGLAGVGQETQYF
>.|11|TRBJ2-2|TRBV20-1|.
TGCAGTGCTACAAGGGAAAGGGAGCTGTTTTTT
CSATRERELFF
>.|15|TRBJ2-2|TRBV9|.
TGTGCCAGCAGCCCCCAGGGGCATCCCACCGGGGAGCTGTTTTTT
CASSPQGHPTGELFF
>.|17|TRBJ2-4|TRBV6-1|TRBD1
TGTGCCAGCAGTGAAAGGGGACAGGCGATGGCCAAAAACATTCAGTACTTC
CASSERGQAMAKNIQYF
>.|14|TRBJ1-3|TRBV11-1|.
TGTGCCAGCAGCCCTTTGAGTGCGAGAAACACCATATATTTT
CASSPLSARNTIYF
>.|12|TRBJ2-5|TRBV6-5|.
TGTGCCAGCAGTCTGCCCGGAGGGACCCAGTACTTC
CASSLPGGTQYF
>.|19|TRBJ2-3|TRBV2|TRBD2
TGTGCCAGCAGTGCGATCGCCGGGACTAGCGGGGAACTCACAGATACGCAGTATTTT
CASSAIAGTSGELTDTQYF
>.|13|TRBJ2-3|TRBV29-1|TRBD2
TGCAGCGTTAACACGGGGGGAAAGGGTACGCAGTATTTT
CSVNTGGKGTQYF
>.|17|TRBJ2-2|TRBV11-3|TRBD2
TGTGCCAGCAGCCCATTGCCCGGACTAGCGGGGGCCGGGGAGCTGTTTTTT
CASSPLPGLAGAGELFF
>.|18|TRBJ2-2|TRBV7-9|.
TGTGCCAGCAGCTTGTACGGAAGAGACAGGTCCAACACCGGGGAGCTGTTTTTT
CASSLYGRDRSNTGELFF
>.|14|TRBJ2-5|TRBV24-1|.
TGTGCCACCCGGGGACCCCGGGGGTCAGAGACCCAGTACTTC
CATRGPRGSETQYF
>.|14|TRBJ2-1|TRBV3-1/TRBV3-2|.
TGTGCCAGCAGCCAAGATAGTGTATACAATGAGCAGTTCTTC
CASSQDSVYNEQFF
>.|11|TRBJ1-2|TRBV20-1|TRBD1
TGCAGTGGGGGGACAGCCTATGGCTACACCTTC
CSGGTAYGYTF
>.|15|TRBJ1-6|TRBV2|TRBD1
TGTGCCAGCAACCCCTTAACAGGGGGCAATTCACCCCTCCACTTT
CASNPLTGGNSPLHF
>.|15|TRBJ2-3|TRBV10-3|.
TGTGCCATCAGTGGGGACTCCTTAGAATCGGATACGCAGTATTTT
CAISGDSLESDTQYF
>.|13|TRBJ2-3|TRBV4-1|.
TGCGCCAGCAGCCAAGAGCGGAGGAATACGCAGTATTTT
CASSQERRNTQYF
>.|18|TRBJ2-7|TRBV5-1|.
TGCGCCAGCAGCTTGGAACGGGGGCGGTTGATGGGGTCCTACGAGCAGTACTTC
CASSLERGRLMGSYEQYF
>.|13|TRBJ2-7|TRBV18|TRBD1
TGTGCCAGCTCACTACAGGGACAGAACGAGCAGTACTTC
CASSLQGQNEQYF
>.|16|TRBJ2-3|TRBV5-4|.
TGTGCCAGCAGCTTGGGGCCGCTGACGAGTACAGATACGCAGTATTTT
CASSLGPLTSTDTQYF